The 26 T cell receptor beta chains below were found in one sample sequenced in a study of blood T cells in healthy people across ages. A second roughly 6 to 11 cycle PCR used barcoded and J-beta primers. TCRdb reanalysed the 5' RACE reads using MiXCR and keeps one entry per CDR3 protein. The sample lists some 930,000 distinct CDR3 sequences, almost 30% occurring once. The sample also formed part of further work on T cells of mothers and their children.

Sequenced input: blood. These receptors originate from a woman aged 40 to 50 in good health.

This clonotype was seen a handful of times. The chain joins TRBV21-1 to TRBJ2-3; the table's D gene call, TRBD2, was not cross checked with the DNA. TRBV21-1 is a pseudogene. CDR3 length: 16 amino acids. The CDR3 spells CASSKESGASTDTQYF. The DNA for the CDR3 is TGTGCCAGCAGCAAGGAAAGCGGGGCTAGCACAGATACGCAGTATTTT.

The chain is built from TRBV18 and TRBJ2-5; TRBD1 matches 7 bases. The length of the CDR3 is 14 residues. The J segment lost 5 bases and the V segment lost 1 base, leaving 4 bases of the junction unmatched. The germline V gene encodes CDR1 KGHSH and CDR2 LQKENI. The CDR3 DNA reads TGTGCCAGCTCACCACAGACAGGGATGGAGACCCAGTACTTC. Its translation is CASSPQTGMETQYF.

Note on this clonotype: Without the conserved terminal phenylalanine or tryptophan, this CDR3 likely stems from a read error. The chain has TRBV5-6 and TRBJ1-1, with 9 bases identical to TRBD1. The germline gives CDR1 SGHDT, CDR2 YYEEEE. This CDR3 spans 16 amino acids. J lost 3 bases, V lost 4 bases, and 10 bases had no gene match. Written as DNA, the CDR3 is TGTGCCAGCAGCCTGACAGGGGGATCATCGTACACTGAAGCTTTCTTG. As protein: CASSLTGGSSYTEAFL.

This clonotype was observed a few times. The gene calls are TRBV28 and TRBJ1-2; 10 positions match TRBD1. CDR1 and CDR2 from the germline V gene are MDHEN and SYDVKM. CDR3 length equals 15 residues. V lost 1 base, J lost 6 bases, and 5 bases stayed unmatched. The CDR3 DNA reads TGTGCCAGCAGTTTATTCAGGACAGGGGGGGATGGCTACACCTTC. The encoded protein is CASSLFRTGGDGYTF.

The chain carries TRBV20-1 and TRBJ2-3; 14 bases match TRBD2. The CDR3 totals 19 residues. The V and J ends lost 0 bases and 0 bases, in that order; junction bases with no gene match: 8. Germline loops: CDR1 DFQATT, CDR2 SNEGSKA (reference sequence). CDR3 sequence reads: CSARDPGLAGGPSTDTQYF. CDR3 DNA: TGCAGTGCTAGAGATCCCGGACTAGCGGGGGGTCCTAGCACAGATACGCAGTATTTT.

There are a few counts of this clonotype. The chain's CDR3 is CASSFPTGLRGYTF. In DNA, the CDR3 is TGTGCCAGCAGTTTCCCAACAGGGCTCCGGGGCTACACCTTC. This chain uses TRBV28 with TRBJ1-2, with TRBD1 as a possible D gene (6 bases). This CDR3 has 14 residues. V was cut by 3 bases and J by 8 bases, with 16 bases left in between. Looked up from germline, CDR1 is MDHEN and CDR2 is SYDVKM.

The chain recombines TRBV6-5 with TRBJ1-3; D possibly corresponds to TRBD1 (6 bases). The germline V gene encodes CDR1 MNHEY and CDR2 SVGAGI. The CDR3 covers 16 residues. The V gene lost 2 bases and the J gene lost 0 bases, with 11 bases spanning the gap. Here the CDR3 reads CASSYLQGFSGNTIYF. CDR3 sequence (DNA): TGTGCCAGCAGTTACCTCCAGGGGTTCTCTGGAAACACCATATATTTT.

This clonotype turned up a few times. The chain combines TRBV27 with TRBJ1-1; 8 bases map to TRBD1. The CDR3 spans 15 residues. J lost 0 bases, V lost 4 bases, and 4 bases had no gene match. Germline CDR1 reads MNHEY; CDR2 reads SMNVEV (reference sequence). The CDR3 DNA sequence: TGTGCCAGCAGTTCGACAGGGGCCATGAACACTGAAGCTTTCTTT. It yields the protein CASSSTGAMNTEAFF.

This clonotype was seen a single time. Given the absence of the conserved phenylalanine or tryptophan at the CDR3 end, a read error is likely. CDR3 nucleotide sequence: TGTGCCAGCAGTCGGCCGGGGATTGCAAGATCTAGCACAGACACGCAGTATTTG. It encodes CASSRPGIARSSTDTQYL. V and J are TRBV28 and TRBJ2-3; weak D call: TRBD2 (5 bases). This CDR3 contains 18 residues. Germline V gene data show CDR1 as MDHEN and CDR2 as SYDVKM.

Comments on this clonotype: A much larger clonotype is one base distant, so this may be a read error. This chain links TRBV6-2 or TRBV6-3 with TRBJ2-4, with 7 bases aligning to TRBD1. The end of the DNA fits TRBJ2-7 better, so the J call may be wrong. The CDR3 length is 16 residues. CDR1 is MNHEY and CDR2 is SVGEGT in the germline V gene. The DNA of the CDR3 is TGTGCCAGCAGTTATAGGGACACAGGGGCCCCTTACGAGCAGTACTTC. Residues: CASSYRDTGAPYEQYF.

A note on this clonotype: This sequence may be a read error, since a much larger clone differs from it by one base. This chain links TRBV7-9 with TRBJ2-4; TRBD1 matches at 9 bases. The closer fit of TRBJ2-7 to the DNA end suggests the J call may be wrong. The CDR3 loop spans 14 amino acids. The germline V gene has CDR1 SEHNR and CDR2 FQNEAQ (reference sequence). The CDR3 loop reads CTSSTGQGMHEQYF. CDR3 bases: TGTACCAGCAGCACGGGACAGGGTATGCACGAGCAGTACTTC.

This clonotype was seen only a few times. The gene calls are TRBV5-1 and TRBJ2-1; possibly TRBD2 for D (5 bases). The CDR3 has 15 amino acids. V was shortened by 7 bases and J by 0 bases, with 14 bases between the two germline ends. Germline V gene data show CDR1 as SGHRS and CDR2 as YFSETQ. CDR3 loop: CASGLDYSSYNEQFF. The CDR3 DNA is TGCGCCAGCGGCCTCGACTACAGCTCCTACAATGAGCAGTTCTTC.

This clonotype was seen once. V gene TRBV20-1 combines with J gene TRBJ2-7, with unresolved D. Germline V gene data show CDR1 as DFQATT and CDR2 as SNEGSKA (reference sequence). Trimming shortened V by 3 bases and J by 3 bases, and 9 bases separated the two germline ends. The CDR3 runs 12 residues. The CDR3 loop is CSARSRVYEQYF. CDR3 DNA: TGCAGTGCTAGGAGCCGGGTCTACGAGCAGTACTTC.

This clonotype has ten or more counts. CDR3 amino acids: CASSQEDEKLFF. The CDR3, as DNA: TGCGCCAGCAGCCAAGAGGATGAAAAACTGTTTTTT. The V and J genes are TRBV4-1 and TRBJ1-4; D uncertain. Germline V lookup: CDR1 MGHRA, CDR2 YSYEKL. The CDR3 covers 12 residues. Trimming took 0 bases from V and 6 from J, leaving 2 bases between them.

This clonotype was counted between two and nine times. This rearrangement joins TRBV12-3 or TRBV12-4 to TRBJ1-5, with D possibly matching TRBD1 (6 bases). The CDR3 covers 14 residues. V was trimmed by 5 bases and J by 5 bases, leaving 13 bases between them. In DNA, the CDR3 is TGTGCCAGCAGTCTAACAGGGTCTGATCAGCCCCAGCATTTT. Protein sequence: CASSLTGSDQPQHF.

Of note for this clonotype: This may be a read error: a much more frequent sequence differs by one nucleotide. The rearrangement uses TRBV7-6 and TRBJ2-4; TRBD2 agrees at 8 bases. This CDR3 is 15 amino acids long. Germline CDR1 is SGHVS and CDR2 is FNYEAQ. J was trimmed by 13 bases and V by 0 bases; bases with no gene match: 11. CDR3 bases: TGTGCCAGCAGCTTAGCTAGCGGGACGGGTAATGAGCAGTACTTC. Translation: CASSLASGTGNEQYF.

This clonotype turned up a few times. This sequence joins TRBV5-1 and TRBJ1-1, with D hard to call. From germline, CDR1 is SGHRS and CDR2 YFSETQ. This CDR3 has 12 amino acids. V was clipped by 7 bases and J by 5 bases, with 12 bases between them. DNA of the CDR3: TGCGCCAGCCGGAAGGGATGGACTGAAGCTTTCTTT. Translation: CASRKGWTEAFF.

This clonotype was seen only a few times. The chain links TRBV7-6 to TRBJ2-1, with a possible D match to TRBD2 (7 bases). The V gene lost 1 base and the J gene lost 0 bases, with 13 bases spanning the gap. Germline assignment: CDR1 SGHVS and CDR2 FNYEAQ. The CDR3 runs to 17 residues. For the CDR3, the DNA is TGTGCCAGCAGCTTAGGGGGGGGGCTTAGCTCCTACAATGAGCAGTTCTTC. Protein product: CASSLGGGLSSYNEQFF.

This clonotype was detected ten times or more. This chain joins TRBV6-1 and TRBJ2-7; D unresolved. The CDR3 runs 16 residues. The germline V and J ends were trimmed by 4 bases and 0 bases, with 16 bases remaining between them. In germline, CDR1 is MNHNS, CDR2 SASEGT. The CDR3 region is CASSGVGRRDSYEQYF. The CDR3 DNA reads as TGTGCCAGCAGTGGCGTCGGACGCCGAGACTCCTACGAGCAGTACTTC.

V is TRBV3-1 and J is TRBJ2-3, with TRBD2 matching over 9 bases. The length of the CDR3 is 16 residues. V gave up 2 bases and J gave up 6 bases; unmatched junction bases: 9. Germline loops: CDR1 LGHDT, CDR2 YNNKEL (reference sequence). The CDR3 nucleotides read TGTGCCAGCAGCCAACCCTTAGCGGGGGCGACGGATACGCAGTATTTT. Translated: CASSQPLAGATDTQYF.

This clonotype occurred a few times. This chain uses TRBV9 with TRBJ2-3; TRBD2 matches at 8 bases. CDR3 length equals 16 residues. Germline CDR1 is SGDLS and CDR2 is YYNGEE. V gave up 4 bases and J gave up 6 bases; unmatched junction bases: 13. The CDR3 reads CASSSGGGQREDTQYF. CDR3 DNA sequence: TGTGCCAGCAGCTCCGGCGGTGGACAGCGGGAGGATACGCAGTATTTT.

V gene TRBV4-1 combines with J gene TRBJ2-1; 7 bases agree with TRBD1. V was clipped by 0 bases and J by 4 bases; unmatched bases: 6. Germline-derived CDR1 and CDR2 are MGHRA and YSYEKL. This CDR3 comprises 16 residues. The CDR3 DNA sequence: TGCGCCAGCAGCCAAGAATTGAGGGGGCGGTACAATGAGCAGTTCTTC. As protein: CASSQELRGRYNEQFF.

This clonotype was found a few times. The chain recombines TRBV6-6 with TRBJ1-2; D is unclear. From germline, CDR1 is MNHNY and CDR2 SVGAGI (reference sequence). Trimming pared 6 bases from V and 0 bases from J, leaving 8 bases between. The CDR3 totals 13 residues. CDR3 DNA: TGTGCCAGCAGCGAGGGCCCTAACTATGGCTACACCTTC. Its translation is CASSEGPNYGYTF.

Comment on this clonotype: A much bigger clone sits one base away, suggesting this may be a read error. The genes are TRBV20-1 and TRBJ1-5; a possible D gene is TRBD1 (5 bases). The germline V gene has CDR1 DFQATT and CDR2 SNEGSKA (reference sequence). The CDR3 runs to 12 residues. V was cut by 6 bases and J by 4 bases, with 10 bases left in between. The CDR3 sequence: CSAMGGNQPQHF. The CDR3 bases are TGCAGTGCAATGGGGGGAAATCAGCCCCAGCATTTT.

This clonotype has a count of ten or more. This sequence joins TRBV5-1 and TRBJ1-2; tentatively, D is TRBD1 (5 bases). Trimming cost V 0 bases and J 6 bases, with 18 bases left between them. The CDR3 runs 16 residues. CDR1 is SGHRS, CDR2 YFSETQ, per germline. CDR3 in amino acids: CASSLDEGRGSNGYTF. The CDR3 region has the DNA TGCGCCAGCAGCTTGGACGAGGGGAGGGGAAGCAATGGCTACACCTTC. Full variable domain (rest looked up from reference TRBV5-1 and TRBJ1-2): KAGVTQTPRYLIKTRGQQVTLSCSPISGHRSVSWYQQTPGQGLQFLFEYFSETQRNKGNFPGRFSGRQFSNSRSEMNVSTLELGDSALYLCASSLDEGRGSNGYTFGSGTRLTVV.

In regard to this clonotype: At one end the junction does not follow the germline gene, possibly because of a read error. The chain recombines TRBV5-1 with TRBJ2-3; D unclear. CDR1 and CDR2 from the germline V gene are SGHRS and YFSETQ. The CDR3 is 14 amino acids. In DNA, the CDR3 is TGCACCAGCAGCTTGGCTGCCTTCACAGATACGCAGTATTTT. As protein: CTSSLAAFTDTQYF.